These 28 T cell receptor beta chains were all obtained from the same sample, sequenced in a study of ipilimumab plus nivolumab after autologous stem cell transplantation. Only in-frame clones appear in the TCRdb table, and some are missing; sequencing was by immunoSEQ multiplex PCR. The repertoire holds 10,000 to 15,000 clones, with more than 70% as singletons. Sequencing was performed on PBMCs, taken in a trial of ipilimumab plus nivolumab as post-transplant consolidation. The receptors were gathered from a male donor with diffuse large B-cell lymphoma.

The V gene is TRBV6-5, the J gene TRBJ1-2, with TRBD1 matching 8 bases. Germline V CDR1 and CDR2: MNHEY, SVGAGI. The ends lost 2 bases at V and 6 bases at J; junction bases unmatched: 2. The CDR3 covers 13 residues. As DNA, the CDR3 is TGTGCCAGCAGTTACGACAGGGGCAATGGCTACACCTTC. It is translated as CASSYDRGNGYTF.

CDR3 amino acids: CASSLYLGSEQFF. The CDR3, as DNA: TGTGCCAGCAGCTTATATCTGGGGAGTGAGCAGTTCTTC. V usage is TRBV7-3 and J usage is TRBJ2-1, with a possible D match to TRBD2 (5 bases). CDR1 and CDR2 (germline): SGHTA, FQGTGA. V gave up 2 bases and J gave up 9 bases, with 11 bases separating them. The length of the CDR3 is 13 residues.

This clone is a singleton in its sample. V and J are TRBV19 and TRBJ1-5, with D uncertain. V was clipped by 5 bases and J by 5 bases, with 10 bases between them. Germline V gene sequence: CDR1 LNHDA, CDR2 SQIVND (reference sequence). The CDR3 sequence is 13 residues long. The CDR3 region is CASSLFNYQPQHF. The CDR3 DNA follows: TGTGCCAGTAGTCTTTTTAATTATCAGCCCCAGCATTTT.

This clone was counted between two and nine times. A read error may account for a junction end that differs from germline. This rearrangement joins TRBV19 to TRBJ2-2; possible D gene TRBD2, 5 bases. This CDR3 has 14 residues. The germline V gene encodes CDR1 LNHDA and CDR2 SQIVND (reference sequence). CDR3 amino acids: CAPTLGCEHRGAVF. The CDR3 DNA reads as TGTGCCCCGACCCTTGGTTGCGAACACCGGGGAGCTGTTTTT.

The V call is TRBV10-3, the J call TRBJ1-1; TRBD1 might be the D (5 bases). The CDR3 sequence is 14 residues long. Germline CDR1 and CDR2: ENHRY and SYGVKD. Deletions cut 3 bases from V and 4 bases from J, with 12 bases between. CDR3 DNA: TGTGCCATCAGTGATTACCAGGGTGTCACTGAAGCTTTCTTT. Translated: CAISDYQGVTEAFF.

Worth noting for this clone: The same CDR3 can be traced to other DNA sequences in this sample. The CDR3, as DNA: TGTGCCAGCAGTTTAGGGGGCATCTACGAGCAGTACTTC. It yields the protein CASSLGGIYEQYF. V gene TRBV27 combines with J gene TRBJ2-7; TRBD1 might be the D (6 bases). The V gene's germline CDR1 is MNHEY and CDR2 SMNVEV (reference sequence). The CDR3 has 13 residues. V was shortened by 2 bases and J by 3 bases, with 8 bases between the two germline ends.

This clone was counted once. The CDR3, as DNA: TGCGCCAGCAGCCAAGGGCCGGGGCAAGAGACCCAGTACTTC. This encodes CASSQGPGQETQYF. The chain combines TRBV4-3 with TRBJ2-5; D is possibly TRBD2 (5 bases). The CDR3 extends over 14 amino acids. Germline V CDR1 and CDR2: LGHNA, YSLEER. Trimming removed 1 base from V and 2 bases from J, with 8 bases in between.

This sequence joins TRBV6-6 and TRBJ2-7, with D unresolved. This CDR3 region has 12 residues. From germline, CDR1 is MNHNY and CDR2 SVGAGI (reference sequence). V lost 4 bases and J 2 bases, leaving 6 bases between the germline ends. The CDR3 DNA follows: TGTGCCAGCAGTTCCCGAACCTACGAGCAGTACTTC. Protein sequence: CASSSRTYEQYF.

The CDR3 here is CASSLTGVGATSYEQYF. In DNA, the CDR3 is TGTGCCAGCAGCCTCACCGGTGTGGGAGCTACCTCCTACGAGCAGTACTTC. The chain uses TRBV5-6 and TRBJ2-7, with D possibly being TRBD2 (5 bases). CDR3 length: 17 amino acids. Germline-derived CDR1 and CDR2 are SGHDT and YYEEEE. Trimming left V 4 bases short and J 0 bases short, with 20 bases between.

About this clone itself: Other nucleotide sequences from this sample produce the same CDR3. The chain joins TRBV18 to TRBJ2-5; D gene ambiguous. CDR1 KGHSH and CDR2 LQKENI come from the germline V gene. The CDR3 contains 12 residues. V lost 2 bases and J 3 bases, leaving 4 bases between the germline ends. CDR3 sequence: CASSPGEETQYF. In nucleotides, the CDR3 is TGTGCCAGCTCACCAGGGGAAGAGACCCAGTACTTC.

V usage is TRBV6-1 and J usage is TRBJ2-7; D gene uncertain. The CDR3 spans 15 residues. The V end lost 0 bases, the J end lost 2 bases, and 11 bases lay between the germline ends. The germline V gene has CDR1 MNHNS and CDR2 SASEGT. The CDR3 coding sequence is TGTGCCAGCAGTGAAGCAGGGAATCCGACCTACGAGCAGTACTTC. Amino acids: CASSEAGNPTYEQYF.

The chain's CDR3 is CAWSVGTGVSNQPQHF. The CDR3 bases are TGTGCCTGGAGTGTCGGTACAGGTGTTAGCAATCAGCCCCAGCATTTT. The chain has TRBV30 and TRBJ1-5; D is perhaps TRBD1 (5 bases). V lost 0 bases, J lost 0 bases, and 12 bases lay in between. The CDR3 is 16 amino acids. Germline V gene lookup returns CDR1 GTSNPN and CDR2 SVGIG (reference sequence).

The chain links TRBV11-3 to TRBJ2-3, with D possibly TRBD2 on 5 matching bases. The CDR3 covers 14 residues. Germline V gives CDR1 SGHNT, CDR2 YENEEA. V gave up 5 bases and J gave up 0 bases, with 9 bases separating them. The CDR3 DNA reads TGTGCCAGCAGCCTAAGGACTAGCACAGATACGCAGTATTTT. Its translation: CASSLRTSTDTQYF. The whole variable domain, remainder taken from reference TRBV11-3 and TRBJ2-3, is EAGVVQSPRYKIIEKKQPVAFWCNPISGHNTLYWYLQNLGQGPELLIRYENEEAVDDSQLPKDRFSAERLKGVDSTLKIQPAELGDSAVYLCASSLRTSTDTQYFGPGTRLTVL.

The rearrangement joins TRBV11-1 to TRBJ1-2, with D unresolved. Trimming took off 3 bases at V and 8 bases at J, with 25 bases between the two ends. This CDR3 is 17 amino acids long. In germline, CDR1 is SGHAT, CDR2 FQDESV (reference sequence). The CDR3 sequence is CASSLISGDPNARGYTF. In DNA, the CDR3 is TGTGCCAGCAGCTTGATTAGTGGTGACCCGAACGCTAGGGGCTACACCTTC.

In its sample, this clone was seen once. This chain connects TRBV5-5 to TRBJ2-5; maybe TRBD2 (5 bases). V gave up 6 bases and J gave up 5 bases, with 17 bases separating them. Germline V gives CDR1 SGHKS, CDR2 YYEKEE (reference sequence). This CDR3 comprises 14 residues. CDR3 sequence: CASIPDWHQETQYF. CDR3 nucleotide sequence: TGTGCCAGCATCCCGGACTGGCATCAGGAGACCCAGTACTTC.

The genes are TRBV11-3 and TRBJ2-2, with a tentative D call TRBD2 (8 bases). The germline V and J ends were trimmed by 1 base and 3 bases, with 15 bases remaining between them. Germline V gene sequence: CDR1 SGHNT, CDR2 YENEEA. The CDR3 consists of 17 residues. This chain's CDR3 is CASSLGDSGRYTGELFF. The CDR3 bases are TGTGCCAGCAGCTTAGGGGACAGCGGGAGATACACCGGGGAGCTGTTTTTT.

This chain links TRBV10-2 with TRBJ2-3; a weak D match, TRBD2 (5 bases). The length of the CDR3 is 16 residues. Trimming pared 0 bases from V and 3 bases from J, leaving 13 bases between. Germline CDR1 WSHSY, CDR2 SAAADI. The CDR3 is CASSESRRWVTDTQYF. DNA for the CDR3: TGCGCCAGCAGTGAGTCGAGGAGGTGGGTGACAGATACGCAGTATTTT.

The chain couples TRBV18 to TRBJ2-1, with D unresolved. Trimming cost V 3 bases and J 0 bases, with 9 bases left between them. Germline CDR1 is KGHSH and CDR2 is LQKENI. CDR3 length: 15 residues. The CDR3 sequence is CASSPLGSSYNEQFF. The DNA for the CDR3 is TGTGCCAGCTCACCCCTGGGGTCCTCCTACAATGAGCAGTTCTTC.

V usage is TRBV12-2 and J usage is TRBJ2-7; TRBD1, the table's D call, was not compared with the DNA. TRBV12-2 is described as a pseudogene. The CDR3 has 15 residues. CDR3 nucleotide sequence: TGTGCAAGTCGCTTAACGCGGGACAGTTCCTACGAGCAGTACTTC. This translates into CASRLTRDSSYEQYF.

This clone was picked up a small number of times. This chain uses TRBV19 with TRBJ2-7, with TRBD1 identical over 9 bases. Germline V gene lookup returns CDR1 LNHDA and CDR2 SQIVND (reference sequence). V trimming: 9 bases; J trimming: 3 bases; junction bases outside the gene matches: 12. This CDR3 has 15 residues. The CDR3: CASARRQGEIYEQYF. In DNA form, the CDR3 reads TGTGCCAGCGCCCGAAGACAGGGGGAAATCTACGAGCAGTACTTC.

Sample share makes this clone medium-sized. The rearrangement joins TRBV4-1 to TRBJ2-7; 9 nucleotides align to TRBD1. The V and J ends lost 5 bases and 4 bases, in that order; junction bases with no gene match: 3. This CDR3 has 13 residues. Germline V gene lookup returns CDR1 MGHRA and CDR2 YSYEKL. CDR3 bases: TGCGCCAGCAGCGGACAGGGGCTATACGAGCAGTACTTC. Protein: CASSGQGLYEQYF.

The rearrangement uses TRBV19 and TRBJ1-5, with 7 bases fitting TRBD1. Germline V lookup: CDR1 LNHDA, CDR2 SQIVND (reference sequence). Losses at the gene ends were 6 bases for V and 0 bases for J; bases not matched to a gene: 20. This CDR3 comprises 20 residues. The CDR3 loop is CASSITLTGRNLLSNQPQHF. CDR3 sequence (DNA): TGTGCCAGTAGCATAACCCTGACAGGGCGTAATCTCCTTAGCAATCAGCCCCAGCATTTT. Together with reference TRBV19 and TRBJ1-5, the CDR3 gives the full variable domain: DGGITQSPKYLFRKEGQNVTLSCEQNLNHDAMYWYRQDPGQGLRLIYYSQIVNDFQKGDIAEGYSVSREKKESFPLTVTSAQKNPTAFYLCASSITLTGRNLLSNQPQHFGDGTRLSIL.

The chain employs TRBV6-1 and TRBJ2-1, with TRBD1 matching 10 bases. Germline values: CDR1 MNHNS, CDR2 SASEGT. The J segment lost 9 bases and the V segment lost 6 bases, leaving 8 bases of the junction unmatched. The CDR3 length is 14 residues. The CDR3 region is CASSVMGQGTEQFF. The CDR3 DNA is TGTGCCAGCAGCGTCATGGGACAGGGGACTGAGCAGTTCTTC.

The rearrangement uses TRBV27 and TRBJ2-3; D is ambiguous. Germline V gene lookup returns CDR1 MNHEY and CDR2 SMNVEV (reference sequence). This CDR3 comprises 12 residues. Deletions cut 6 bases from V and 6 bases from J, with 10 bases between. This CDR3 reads CASSNPGDTQYF. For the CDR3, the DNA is TGTGCCAGCAGCAACCCCGGGGATACGCAGTATTTT.

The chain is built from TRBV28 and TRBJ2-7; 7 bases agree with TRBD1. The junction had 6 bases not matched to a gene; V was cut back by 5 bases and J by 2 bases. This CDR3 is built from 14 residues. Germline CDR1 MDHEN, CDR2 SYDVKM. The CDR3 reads CASSSGQATYEQYF. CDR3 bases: TGTGCCAGCAGTAGCGGACAGGCTACCTACGAGCAGTACTTC.

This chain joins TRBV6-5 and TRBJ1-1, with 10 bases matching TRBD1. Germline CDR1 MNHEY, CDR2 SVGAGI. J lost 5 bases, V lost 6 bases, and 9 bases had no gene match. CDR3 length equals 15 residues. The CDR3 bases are TGTGCCAGCAGCAGATCGACAGGGGGCGGAACTGAAGCTTTCTTT. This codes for CASSRSTGGGTEAFF.

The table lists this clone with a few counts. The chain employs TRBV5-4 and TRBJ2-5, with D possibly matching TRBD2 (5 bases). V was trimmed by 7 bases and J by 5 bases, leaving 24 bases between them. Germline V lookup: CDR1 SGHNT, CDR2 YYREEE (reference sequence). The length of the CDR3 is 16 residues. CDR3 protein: CASVPPGVGGGETQYF. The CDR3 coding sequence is TGTGCCAGCGTACCTCCCGGGGTCGGTGGCGGGGAGACCCAGTACTTC.

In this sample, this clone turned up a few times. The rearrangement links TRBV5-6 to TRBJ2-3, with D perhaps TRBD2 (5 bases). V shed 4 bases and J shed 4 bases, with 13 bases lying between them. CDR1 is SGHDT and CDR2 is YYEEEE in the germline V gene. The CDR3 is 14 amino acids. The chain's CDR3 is CASSLTNGPDTQYF. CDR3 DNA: TGTGCCAGCAGCCTGACTAACGGCCCAGATACGCAGTATTTT.